A selection of T cell receptor beta chains follows, all from one sample in a study of cytomegalovirus exposure and HLA in healthy donors. Sequencing was performed with immunoSEQ multiplex PCR; in TCRdb, only in-frame clones are kept and a portion is missing. The profile shows about 140,000 clones, about 82% of them singletons. Sequencing was carried out using PBMCs. These receptors all come from a man aged 25-45 years in good health and CMV-seronegative. CDR3s include the opening cysteine and the closing phenylalanine or tryptophan. The order of the fields is clone size, D gene, J gene, V gene, CDR3 DNA, CDR3 protein. The D gene is left open where the match is weak. Where a row states a size, it is once, few, many or the class of an expanded clone; other rows omit it.

-	-	TRBJ2-2	TRBV5-4	TGTGCCACCTCCCCCCCGACCGGGGAGCTGTTTTTT	CATSPPTGELFF
-	TRBD2	TRBJ2-7	TRBV10-2	TGCGCCAGCAGTTCCCGACTAGCGGGGGCCTTCGAGCAGTACTTC	CASSSRLAGAFEQYF
-	-	TRBJ1-2	TRBV18	TGTGCCAGCTCACCGGCGGGGCAGGGAATTGGCTACACCTTC	CASSPAGQGIGYTF
-	TRBD1	TRBJ2-2	TRBV15	TGTGCCACCAGCAGAGGGACAGGGAAAACCGGGGAGCTGTTTTTT	CATSRGTGKTGELFF
once	-	TRBJ2-1	TRBV18	TGTGCCAGCTCACCACCGAGCAGGGATCGCAATGAGCAGTTCTTC	CASSPPSRDRNEQFF
-	-	TRBJ2-7	TRBV2	TGTGCCAGCTTATTGGACAGCTACGAGCAGTACTTC	CASLLDSYEQYF
-	-	TRBJ2-1	TRBV7-9	TGTTCCAGCAGCTCAACAGCGGAGCCGTACAATGAGCAGTTCTTC	CSSSSTAEPYNEQFF
-	TRBD1	TRBJ2-7	TRBV6-5	TGTGCCAGCAGCCCAGGGGGCCGCGAGCAGTACTTC	CASSPGGREQYF
-	TRBD1	TRBJ2-3	TRBV6-1	TGTGCCAGCAGTGAAGCCGCAGGGGGACAGGTGGAGGATACGCAGTATTTT	CASSEAAGGQVEDTQYF
once	-	TRBJ2-7	TRBV19	TGTGCCAGTAGTATAGGCGACTTCAAACCCGGCGAGCAGTACTTC	CASSIGDFKPGEQYF
-	-	TRBJ1-4	TRBV9	TGTGCCAGCAGCCGTACGGGGGGATTTAATGAAAAACTGTTTTTT	CASSRTGGFNEKLFF
-	TRBD2	TRBJ2-3	TRBV5-1	TGCGCCAGCACCCCGGTCGCGGGACTAGCGGGAGGGCCCAGCACAGATACGCAGTATTTT	CASTPVAGLAGGPSTDTQYF
-	TRBD1	TRBJ2-1	TRBV27	TGTGCCAGCAGTTTGGGGGACAGGGGGAATGAGCAGTTCTTC	CASSLGDRGNEQFF
-	-	TRBJ1-2	TRBV7-6	TGTGCCAGCAGCTTAGGCAGGGGCATCTATAGTGGCTACACCTTC	CASSLGRGIYSGYTF
-	TRBD1	TRBJ1-1	TRBV9	TGTGCCAGCAGCCTGGGACAGGGGAACACTGAAGCTTTCTTT	CASSLGQGNTEAFF
-	TRBD1	TRBJ1-6	TRBV19	TGTGCCAGTAGCAAAGGGGGCTCACCCCTCCACTTT	CASSKGGSPLHF
-	-	TRBJ2-7	TRBV6-6	TGTGCCAGCAGTTACAGACCTAGGTACGAGCAGTACTTC	CASSYRPRYEQYF
few	TRBD1	TRBJ2-7	TRBV19	TGTGCCAGTACCCCGGGACAGGACCCCTACGAGCAGTACTTC	CASTPGQDPYEQYF
-	TRBD1	TRBJ2-1	TRBV11-2	TGTGCCAGCAGCCCACGACAGGGGGCCTACAATGAGCAGTTCTTC	CASSPRQGAYNEQFF
-	TRBD2	TRBJ2-7	TRBV5-8	TGTGCCAGCAGCTCCCGCCGGGGGGGCCACGAGCAGTACTTC	CASSSRRGGHEQYF
-	TRBD1	TRBJ2-7	TRBV4-1	TGCGCCAGCAGCCAACGAGGACAGGAACTCTACGAGCAGTACTTC	CASSQRGQELYEQYF
few	TRBD1	TRBJ2-6	TRBV6-1	TGTGCCAGCAGTGGACAGGGGTCTGGGGCCAACGTCCTGACTTTC	CASSGQGSGANVLTF
-	-	TRBJ2-1	TRBV5-6	TGTGCCAGCAGGTATGGGGGCCAAAGCTCCTACAATGAGCAGTTCTTC	CASRYGGQSSYNEQFF
-	TRBD1	TRBJ1-1	TRBV28	TGTGCCAGCAGAAAGACAGGGGGCATCGGCGGGGAAGCTTTCTTT	CASRKTGGIGGEAFF
-	TRBD1	TRBJ1-4	TRBV27	TGTGCCAGCAGTCCCCGGACAGGGGGGCTGTTTTTT	CASSPRTGGLFF